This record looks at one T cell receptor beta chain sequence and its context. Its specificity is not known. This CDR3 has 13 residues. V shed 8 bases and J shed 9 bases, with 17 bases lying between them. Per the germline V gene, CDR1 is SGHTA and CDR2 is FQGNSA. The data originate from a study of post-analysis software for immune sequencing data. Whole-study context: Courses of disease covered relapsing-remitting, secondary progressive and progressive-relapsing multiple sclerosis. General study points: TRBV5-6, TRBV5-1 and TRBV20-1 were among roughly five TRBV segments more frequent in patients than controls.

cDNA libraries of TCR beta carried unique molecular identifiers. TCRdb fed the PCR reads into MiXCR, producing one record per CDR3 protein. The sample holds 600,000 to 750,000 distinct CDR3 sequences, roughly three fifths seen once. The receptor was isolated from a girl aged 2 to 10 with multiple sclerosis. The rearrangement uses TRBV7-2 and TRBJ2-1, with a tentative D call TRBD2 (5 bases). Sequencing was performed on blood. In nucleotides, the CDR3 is TGTGCCAGCCTGGACCCTAGCCCGCCTGAGCAGTTCTTC. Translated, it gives CASLDPSPPEQFF.